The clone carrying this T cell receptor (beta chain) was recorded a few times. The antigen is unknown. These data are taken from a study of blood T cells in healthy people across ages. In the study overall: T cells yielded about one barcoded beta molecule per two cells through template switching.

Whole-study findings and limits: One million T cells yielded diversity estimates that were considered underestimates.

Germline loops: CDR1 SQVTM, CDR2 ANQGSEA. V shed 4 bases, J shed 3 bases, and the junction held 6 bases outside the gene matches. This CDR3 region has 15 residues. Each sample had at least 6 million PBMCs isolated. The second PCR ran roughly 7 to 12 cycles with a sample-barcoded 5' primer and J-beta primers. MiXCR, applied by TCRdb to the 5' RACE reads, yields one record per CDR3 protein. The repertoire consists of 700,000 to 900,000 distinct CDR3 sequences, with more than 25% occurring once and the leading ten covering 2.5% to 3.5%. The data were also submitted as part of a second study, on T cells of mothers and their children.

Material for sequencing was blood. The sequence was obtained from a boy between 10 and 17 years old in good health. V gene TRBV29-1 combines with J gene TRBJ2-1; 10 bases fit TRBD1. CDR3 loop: CSVARGQGVYNEQFF. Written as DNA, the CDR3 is TGCAGCGTTGCCCGCGGACAGGGGGTCTACAATGAGCAGTTCTTC.